Below are 30 T cell receptor beta chains sequenced from a single sample in a study of graft-versus-host responses after intestinal transplantation. The assay was immunoSEQ multiplex PCR, and TCRdb's table has in-frame clones only and misses some. Among 40,000 or so clones, roughly 80% were seen once, and the ten largest hold 3.5% to 4.5%. Specimen: PBMCs, collected about 38 months after transplant. The receptor source for this set is a human patient who received an intestinal transplant, so some T cells may come from the graft donor.

The J gene is TRBJ2-2, the V gene TRBV2; D not resolved. The CDR3 has 11 residues. The germline gives CDR1 SNHLY, CDR2 FYNNEI. Between the trimmed V and J ends, which lost 3 bases and 7 bases, there was a span of 3 bases. The CDR3: CASSEGGELFF. CDR3 DNA sequence: TGTGCCAGCAGTGAGGGCGGGGAGCTGTTTTTT.

The chain's CDR3 is CASNLAFF. Here the CDR3 DNA reads TGTGCCAGCAATTTGGCTTTCTTT. This chain uses TRBV28 with TRBJ1-1, with D unresolved. This CDR3 is built from 8 residues. Trimming shortened V by 7 bases and J by 11 bases, and 5 bases separated the two germline ends. CDR1 and CDR2 (germline): MDHEN, SYDVKM.

The chain uses TRBV6-4 and TRBJ2-6, with unresolved D. Trimming left V 4 bases short and J 0 bases short, with 4 bases between. The CDR3 loop spans 14 amino acids. Germline loops: CDR1 MRHNA, CDR2 SNTAGT. CDR3 bases: TGTGCCAGCAGTGTGAGCTCTGGGGCCAACGTCCTGACTTTC. Protein product: CASSVSSGANVLTF.

This clone showed up just once. The CDR3 DNA sequence: TGTGCCAGCAGCCACGGACAGGGGAGGCCAGAGACCCAGTACTTC. Translation gives CASSHGQGRPETQYF. The chain links TRBV5-6 to TRBJ2-5; 9 positions match TRBD1. The CDR3 covers 15 residues. Unmatched junction bases numbered 8, after V lost 4 bases and J lost 4 bases. Germline CDR1 and CDR2: SGHDT and YYEEEE. The entire variable domain, with the rest obtained from reference TRBV5-6 and TRBJ2-5, is as follows: DAGVTQSPTHLIKTRGQQVTLRCSPKSGHDTVSWYQQALGQGPQFIFQYYEEEERQRGNFPDRFSGHQFPNYSSELNVNALLLGDSALYLCASSHGQGRPETQYFGPGTRLLVL.

This chain links TRBV5-4 with TRBJ1-1; a weak D match, TRBD1 (6 bases). Per the germline V gene, CDR1 is SGHNT and CDR2 is YYREEE (reference sequence). V shed 5 bases and J shed 0 bases, with 11 bases lying between them. The CDR3 spans 14 residues. The CDR3 protein is CASSPDSVNTEAFF. Here the CDR3 DNA reads TGTGCCAGCAGTCCGGACAGTGTGAACACTGAAGCTTTCTTT.

Written as DNA, the CDR3 is TGTGCCAGCAGCTTAACGGGGGGCGCGGGAACTGAAGCTTTCTTT. Translated: CASSLTGGAGTEAFF. The chain recombines TRBV7-9 with TRBJ1-1; a possible D gene is TRBD1 (6 bases). In germline, CDR1 is SEHNR, CDR2 FQNEAQ (reference sequence). This CDR3 comprises 15 residues. Deletions cut 2 bases from V and 5 bases from J, with 15 bases between. The full variable domain, completed using reference TRBV7-9 and TRBJ1-1, is DTGVSQNPRHKITKRGQNVTFRCDPISEHNRLYWYRQTLGQGPEFLTYFQNEAQLEKSRLLSDRFSAERPKGSFSTLEIQRTEQGDSAMYLCASSLTGGAGTEAFFGQGTRLTVV.

The chain has TRBV6-1 and TRBJ2-3; D is unresolved. Germline CDR1 MNHNS, CDR2 SASEGT. The CDR3 contains 13 residues. The ends were cut back, 6 bases at V and 4 bases at J, with 11 bases in the middle. For the CDR3, the DNA is TGTGCCAGCAGCCGACGGTGGGCAGATACGCAGTATTTT. Its translation is CASSRRWADTQYF.

Remarks on this clone: At one end, the junction sequence differs from germline, possibly due to a read error. V and J are TRBV7-9 and TRBJ2-7; the D gene could be TRBD1 or TRBD2 (6 bases each). Germline V gene lookup returns CDR1 SEHNR and CDR2 FQNEAQ (reference sequence). The CDR3 covers 12 residues. CDR3 residues: CASSLTTGAGAF. The DNA of the CDR3 is TGTGCCAGCAGCTTAACTACGGGGGCGGGTGCCTTC.

V usage is TRBV9 and J usage is TRBJ2-1, with D uncertain. The CDR3 totals 17 residues. V lost 0 bases and J 1 base, leaving 14 bases between the germline ends. Looked up from germline, CDR1 is SGDLS and CDR2 is YYNGEE. The CDR3, as DNA: TGTGCCAGCAGCGTAGGACTGGCGGACCCTTCCTACAATGAGCAGTTCTTC. Its translation is CASSVGLADPSYNEQFF.

In its sample, this clone was seen a few times. This chain uses TRBV4-1 with TRBJ1-5, with D perhaps TRBD1 (6 bases). Trimming removed 0 bases from V and 3 bases from J, with 12 bases in between. The germline V gene encodes CDR1 MGHRA and CDR2 YSYEKL. The CDR3 loop spans 16 amino acids. DNA for the CDR3: TGCGCCAGCAGCCAAGAGTTAGGACAGCTCAATCAGCCCCAGCATTTT. Translation gives CASSQELGQLNQPQHF.

The rearrangement links TRBV7-9 to TRBJ2-2; 10 bases fit TRBD2. The V gene end was trimmed by 5 bases and the J gene end by 3 bases; junction bases not matched to a gene: 3. CDR3 length: 15 residues. Germline assignment: CDR1 SEHNR and CDR2 FQNEAQ (reference sequence). This chain's CDR3 is CASSLLAGDTGELFF. The CDR3 DNA sequence: TGTGCCAGCAGCCTTCTAGCGGGAGACACCGGGGAGCTGTTTTTT.

The chain recombines TRBV7-3 with TRBJ2-2; D unclear. Trimming removed 5 bases from V and 2 bases from J, with 9 bases in between. The CDR3 spans 14 residues. Germline V gives CDR1 SGHTA, CDR2 FQGTGA. The CDR3 region is CASSPNSNTGELFF. The CDR3 bases are TGTGCCAGCAGCCCCAACTCCAACACCGGGGAGCTGTTTTTT.

The genes are TRBV27 and TRBJ2-3; maybe TRBD2 (6 bases). The V end lost 2 bases, the J end lost 2 bases, and 17 bases lay between the germline ends. The CDR3 runs to 17 residues. The germline CDR1 and CDR2 sequences are MNHEY and SMNVEV (reference sequence). The CDR3 nucleotides read TGTGCCAGCAGTTTAGGGATGGGCGGGATAAACACAGATACGCAGTATTTT. This codes for CASSLGMGGINTDTQYF.

Only a few counts were recorded for this clone. This chain connects TRBV6-1 to TRBJ1-1; D remains unclear. The length of the CDR3 is 13 residues. CDR1 and CDR2 (germline): MNHNS, SASEGT. V lost 0 bases, J lost 6 bases, and 8 bases lay in between. CDR3 region: CASSEALRSEAFF. The CDR3 DNA is TGTGCCAGCAGTGAAGCCCTGAGGTCTGAAGCTTTCTTT.

The CDR3, as DNA: TGTGCCAGCAGCTTTGGGCGCGCGGAACATGGCTACACCTTC. The encoded protein is CASSFGRAEHGYTF. The V and J genes are TRBV7-8 and TRBJ1-2; D remains unclear. Trimming cost V 3 bases and J 6 bases, with 14 bases left between them. This CDR3 spans 14 amino acids. Germline V gives CDR1 SGHVS, CDR2 FQNEAQ.

The chain carries TRBV2 and TRBJ2-7, with 8 positions matching TRBD2. With 4 bases clipped from V and 4 bases from J, the junction kept 6 bases outside the gene matches. The CDR3 runs 14 residues. Germline V lookup: CDR1 SNHLY, CDR2 FYNNEI. The chain's CDR3 is CASSGSGSEYEQYF. The CDR3 coding sequence is TGTGCCAGCAGTGGAAGCGGGAGTGAGTACGAGCAGTACTTC.

J is TRBJ1-1 and V is TRBV10-2; D not certain. This CDR3 has 13 residues. Trimming took off 7 bases at V and 0 bases at J, with 9 bases between the two ends. Germline CDR1 and CDR2: WSHSY and SAAADI. DNA for the CDR3: TGCGCCAGCACCCAAGTCATGAACACTGAAGCTTTCTTT. Protein sequence: CASTQVMNTEAFF.

V gene TRBV2 combines with J gene TRBJ1-1, with unresolved D. V lost 4 bases to trimming and J lost 3 bases, with 6 bases between them. Germline lookup yields CDR1 SNHLY and CDR2 FYNNEI. The CDR3 is made up of 12 amino acids. CDR3 nucleotides: TGTGCCAGCAGTGGGGGATACACTGAAGCTTTCTTT. This encodes CASSGGYTEAFF. Combining the CDR3 with reference TRBV2 and TRBJ1-1 gives the whole variable domain EPEVTQTPSHQVTQMGQEVILRCVPISNHLYFYWYRQILGQKVEFLVSFYNNEISEKSEIFDDQFSVERPDGSNFTLKIRSTKLEDSAMYFCASSGGYTEAFFGQGTRLTVV.

The rearrangement links TRBV28 to TRBJ1-1; 7 bases map to TRBD1. After removal of 5 bases from V and 4 bases from J, the junction contained 7 bases not matched to a gene. Germline V gene data show CDR1 as MDHEN and CDR2 as SYDVKM. This CDR3 has 14 amino acids. CDR3 sequence (DNA): TGTGCCAGCAGTCGTACCCCAGGGGGCACTGAAGCTTTCTTT. Its protein is CASSRTPGGTEAFF.

This chain links TRBV5-1 with TRBJ2-1; 11 nucleotides match TRBD2. Germline V gene sequence: CDR1 SGHRS, CDR2 YFSETQ. The CDR3 has 16 amino acids. V lost 6 bases to trimming and J lost 10 bases; unmatched junction nucleotides: 15. CDR3 sequence: CASTPSSGGAVGEQFF. CDR3 DNA: TGCGCCAGCACGCCAAGTAGCGGGGGGGCTGTAGGCGAGCAGTTCTTC.

This sequence joins TRBV11-2 and TRBJ2-1; 13 bases match TRBD2. Germline V gene sequence: CDR1 SGHAT, CDR2 FQNNGV. The J segment lost 10 bases and the V segment lost 5 bases, leaving 8 bases of the junction unmatched. CDR3 length: 15 residues. The CDR3 loop is CASSHGLAGALEQFF. The CDR3 nucleotides read TGTGCCAGCAGCCACGGACTAGCGGGAGCGTTAGAGCAGTTCTTC.

This chain uses TRBV9 with TRBJ2-2, with 10 bases that match TRBD2. The CDR3 is 15 amino acids. The V and J ends lost 0 bases and 4 bases, in that order; junction bases with no gene match: 0. CDR1 and CDR2 from the germline V gene are SGDLS and YYNGEE. This CDR3 is CASSVGTSGTGELFF. CDR3 in DNA: TGTGCCAGCAGCGTAGGGACTAGCGGCACCGGGGAGCTGTTTTTT.

The rearrangement uses TRBV28 and TRBJ1-4; the D is unclear. This CDR3 spans 14 amino acids. Looked up from germline, CDR1 is MDHEN and CDR2 is SYDVKM. The V end lost 2 bases, the J end lost 7 bases, and 11 bases lay between the germline ends. The CDR3 region is CASSLQDLSEKLFF. CDR3 DNA sequence: TGTGCCAGCAGTTTACAGGATTTAAGTGAAAAACTGTTTTTT.

V gene TRBV5-1 combines with J gene TRBJ2-1, with 10 positions matching TRBD2. This CDR3 has 15 residues. Per germline, CDR1 SGHRS and CDR2 YFSETQ. V trimming: 0 bases; J trimming: 5 bases; junction bases outside the gene matches: 2. Here the CDR3 DNA reads TGCGCCAGCAGCTTGGAGGGACTAGCGAACAATGAGCAGTTCTTC. It translates to CASSLEGLANNEQFF.

The chain recombines TRBV21-1 with TRBJ2-7; the table's D call, TRBD2, has no DNA check behind it. TRBV21-1 is an annotated pseudogene. The CDR3 has 14 residues. The CDR3 protein is CASSKVGGSYEQYF. The CDR3 DNA is TGTGCCAGCAGCAAAGTTGGCGGATCCTACGAGCAGTACTTC.

This clone is termed medium-sized. The chain recombines TRBV4-2 with TRBJ1-1; TRBD1 matches at 7 bases. Germline assignment: CDR1 LGHNA and CDR2 YNFKEQ. The CDR3 is 16 residues long. V gave up 0 bases and J gave up 5 bases; unmatched junction bases: 9. This chain's CDR3 is CASSQDPEGGFTEAFF. For the CDR3, the DNA is TGTGCCAGCAGCCAAGATCCGGAAGGGGGCTTTACTGAAGCTTTCTTT.

The chain has TRBV4-1 and TRBJ1-1; 7 bases align to TRBD1. The V gene end was trimmed by 1 base and the J gene end by 1 base; junction bases not matched to a gene: 12. The CDR3 runs to 18 residues. Germline V gene sequence: CDR1 MGHRA, CDR2 YSYEKL. CDR3 protein: CASSQVPGTEGRNTEAFF. The CDR3 region has the DNA TGCGCCAGCAGCCAAGTTCCCGGGACAGAGGGGCGGAACACTGAAGCTTTCTTT.

The gene calls are TRBV19 and TRBJ1-3; D is undetermined. CDR3 length: 15 residues. Trimming cost V 4 bases and J 1 base, with 11 bases left between them. Per the germline V gene, CDR1 is LNHDA and CDR2 is SQIVND (reference sequence). Here the CDR3 DNA reads TGTGCCAGTAGTACCCGAGGAGAGTCTGGAAACACCATATATTTT. Protein product: CASSTRGESGNTIYF.

The chain carries TRBV30 and TRBJ2-2; TRBD1 might be the D (5 bases). Per germline, CDR1 GTSNPN and CDR2 SVGIG (reference sequence). The V end was cut by 0 bases, the J end by 4 bases, with 12 bases between. The CDR3 totals 15 residues. The CDR3 bases are TGTGCCTGGAGTGTAGGCAGGGTAACCACCGGGGAGCTGTTTTTT. This gives the protein CAWSVGRVTTGELFF.

This chain uses TRBV18 with TRBJ2-7; TRBD1 matches 10 bases. V was pared by 4 bases and J by 5 bases, with 11 bases of the junction left unmatched. The CDR3 is 16 amino acids. From germline, CDR1 is KGHSH and CDR2 LQKENI. CDR3 nucleotides: TGTGCCAGCTCACTTACGACCGGGACAGGGGCTCACGAGCAGTACTTC. Protein product: CASSLTTGTGAHEQYF.